The subject of this entry is one TCR beta chain. No antigen is known for it. Clones were read by immunoSEQ multiplex PCR, and TCRdb kept only the in-frame ones, dropping some. This sample has 3,500 to 4,500 clones, with about 70% found just once. This entry belongs to a study of tumor-infiltrating lymphocytes in localized non-small cell lung cancer. Study-wide background: Several tumor histologies, both smoking statuses, and some post-neoadjuvant chemotherapy samples were included. Each patient gave resected tumor and non-adjacent uninvolved lung tissue.

Whole-study results and caveats: Technical variation could not be separated from intratumor heterogeneity here. Higher tumor T cell infiltration than in uninvolved lung was supported by TCRbeta sequencing.

After removal of 2 bases from V and 2 bases from J, the junction contained 7 bases not matched to a gene. CDR3 length: 16 amino acids. Germline CDR1 and CDR2: SNHLY and FYNNEI. The source is a human donor with non-small cell lung cancer. The V call is TRBV2, the J call TRBJ2-3, with 7 bases aligning to TRBD2. The sequenced sample consisted of uninvolved lung tissue not adjacent to the tumor. CDR3 loop: CASSEKASGYTDTQYF. The CDR3 DNA reads TGTGCCAGCAGTGAAAAGGCTAGCGGTTACACAGATACGCAGTATTTT.